Following are 5 T cell receptor beta chains from one sample sequenced in a study of blood T cell repertoires in COVID-19 (dated by TCRdb to 2020 to 2022). Library method: the immunoSEQ multiplex PCR assay. TCRdb took over this immuneACCESS table, retaining in-frame rearrangements with V and J assigned. Such tables are incomplete; in checked studies, under half of the missing clones stem from an unresolved V gene, and the remainder is unexplained. This sample has a few hundred thousand clones in its table, and less than 90% of those were observed once. The ten largest clones capture over 1.5% of the sample. Material: peripheral blood. Every receptor here comes from a man aged 40-49 years with active or convalescent COVID-19.

This clone was seen only a few times. The chain has TRBV9 and TRBJ1-5, with a weak D call TRBD1 (6 bases). CDR3 length: 14 amino acids. V was cut by 3 bases and J by 4 bases, with 11 bases left in between. Germline V gene sequence: CDR1 SGDLS, CDR2 YYNGEE. The CDR3 here is CASSARGGNQPQHF. The CDR3 DNA reads as TGTGCCAGCAGCGCCAGGGGCGGGAATCAGCCCCAGCATTTT.

This chain links TRBV6-5 with TRBJ1-1; TRBD1 matches at 7 bases. The length of the CDR3 is 12 residues. After removal of 6 bases from V and 4 bases from J, the junction contained 2 bases not matched to a gene. Germline V CDR1 and CDR2: MNHEY, SVGAGI. DNA for the CDR3: TGTGCCAGCAGGAGACAGGGCACTGAAGCTTTCTTT. Its translation: CASRRQGTEAFF.

This clone occurred a few times. The J gene is TRBJ1-1, the V gene TRBV5-6, with 7 bases lining up with TRBD1. Germline V gene data show CDR1 as SGHDT and CDR2 as YYEEEE. This CDR3 is built from 16 residues. The V segment lost 1 base and the J segment 0 bases; nucleotides outside the gene matches: 6. The CDR3 protein is CASSLPRQGMNTEAFF. The CDR3 nucleotides read TGTGCCAGCAGCTTGCCCAGACAGGGAATGAACACTGAAGCTTTCTTT. The complete variable domain, with remaining parts taken from reference TRBV5-6 and TRBJ1-1, reads DAGVTQSPTHLIKTRGQQVTLRCSPKSGHDTVSWYQQALGQGPQFIFQYYEEEERQRGNFPDRFSGHQFPNYSSELNVNALLLGDSALYLCASSLPRQGMNTEAFFGQGTRLTVV.

This clone was seen a few times. The chain couples TRBV5-8 to TRBJ2-5, with TRBD1 identical over 12 bases. The CDR3 runs to 18 residues. J gave up 5 bases and V 4 bases, and 15 bases lay outside the gene matches. Germline V CDR1 and CDR2: SGHTS, YDEGEE. CDR3 nucleotide sequence: TGTGCCAGCAGCGCTTGGGCCGCCGGGACAGGGGGCGCGGAGACCCAGTACTTC. Amino acid sequence: CASSAWAAGTGGAETQYF.

This clone was found a few times. The gene calls are TRBV28 and TRBJ1-1, with D tentatively TRBD1 (6 bases). With 9 bases removed from V and 0 bases from J, the gap between germline ends came to 11 bases. The germline gives CDR1 MDHEN, CDR2 SYDVKM. This CDR3 is 13 amino acids long. The CDR3 nucleotides read TGTGCCAGTAAGGACAGAATGAACACTGAAGCTTTCTTT. Translated: CASKDRMNTEAFF.